What follows are 20 T cell receptor beta chains derived from one specimen sequenced in a study of beta chain features in type 1 diabetes. The study's findings and limits: Among all four CD4+ subsets, Type 1 diabetes patients had TCRB CDR3s that were moderately but significantly shorter.

Antigens for these TCRs are unknown. Isolated RNA was reverse transcribed in full, so expressed TCRB transcripts were sequenced. Profiled with immunoSEQ multiplex PCR; TCRdb holds only in-frame clones, not every one. This sample has more than 100,000 clones, with roughly 28% found just once. The specimen was central memory CD4+ T cells from blood. The receptors shown here come from a woman between 18 and 29 years old with type 1 diabetes.

The chain carries TRBV27 and TRBJ1-1; D is uncertain. This CDR3 comprises 13 residues. Germline assignment: CDR1 MNHEY and CDR2 SMNVEV (reference sequence). V was trimmed by 2 bases and J by 6 bases, leaving 10 bases between them. The CDR3 region is CASSLSTVAEAFF. The CDR3 nucleotides read TGTGCCAGCAGTTTAAGTACGGTGGCTGAAGCTTTCTTT.

This chain connects TRBV2 to TRBJ2-7; TRBD1 aligns across 7 bases. V dropped 7 bases and J dropped 3; count of bases not matched to a gene: 9. Germline values: CDR1 SNHLY, CDR2 FYNNEI. CDR3 length: 14 amino acids. The CDR3 DNA is TGTGCCAGCAACCAACAGGGGATGTTCTACGAGCAGTACGTC. The encoded protein is CASNQQGMFYEQYV.

The gene calls are TRBV11-3 and TRBJ2-3, with D possibly TRBD1 on 6 matching bases. With 4 bases removed from V and 0 bases from J, the gap between germline ends came to 14 bases. Germline CDR1 is SGHNT and CDR2 is YENEEA. This CDR3 is 16 amino acids long. CDR3 protein: CASSSQGPPSTDTQYF. DNA for the CDR3: TGTGCCAGCAGCTCACAGGGTCCCCCTAGCACAGATACGCAGTATTTT.

The chain couples TRBV5-4 to TRBJ2-2; no reliable D call. Germline V gives CDR1 SGHNT, CDR2 YYREEE (reference sequence). The CDR3 consists of 13 residues. V was clipped by 0 bases and J by 5 bases, with 5 bases between them. The DNA of the CDR3 is TGTGCCAGCAGCTTGGTCTCTACCGGGGAGCTGTTTTTT. Its translation is CASSLVSTGELFF.

The chain combines TRBV30 with TRBJ1-2, with 9 bases matching TRBD1. Germline V gene lookup returns CDR1 GTSNPN and CDR2 SVGIG (reference sequence). This CDR3 spans 16 amino acids. Trimming took 4 bases from V and 2 from J; bases not matched to a gene: 11. The CDR3 is CAWTRGQGIQNYGYTF. The CDR3 nucleotides are TGTGCCTGGACCCGGGGACAGGGCATCCAGAACTATGGCTACACCTTC. The full variable domain, in which reference TRBV30 and TRBJ1-2 provide the parts outside the CDR3, is SQTIHQWPATLVQPVGSPLSLECTVEGTSNPNLYWYRQAAGRGLQLLFYSVGIGQISSEVPQNLSASRPQDRQFILSSKKLLLSDSGFYLCAWTRGQGIQNYGYTFGSGTRLTVV.

This clone came up a few times. The chain carries TRBV30 and TRBJ2-4; TRBD1 matches at 9 bases. Germline V gives CDR1 GTSNPN, CDR2 SVGIG (reference sequence). Unmatched junction bases numbered 6, after V lost 3 bases and J lost 6 bases. The CDR3 has 14 amino acids. The CDR3 region is CAWSTGTGRNIQYF. CDR3 DNA: TGTGCCTGGAGCACCGGGACAGGGAGAAACATTCAGTACTTC.

The DNA for the CDR3 is TGTGCCAGCAGCTTGGGAGCTAGATTCAGCACAGATACGCAGTATTTT. It translates to CASSLGARFSTDTQYF. The chain joins TRBV5-4 to TRBJ2-3; no clear D gene. This CDR3 comprises 16 residues. Trimming shortened V by 0 bases and J by 0 bases, and 11 bases separated the two germline ends. CDR1 is SGHNT and CDR2 is YYREEE in the germline V gene (reference sequence).

This clone was seen only a few times. The rearrangement joins TRBV5-1 to TRBJ2-2; 8 bases align to TRBD1. Per the germline V gene, CDR1 is SGHRS and CDR2 is YFSETQ. CDR3 length equals 14 residues. V gave up 8 bases and J gave up 5 bases; unmatched junction bases: 8. The DNA of the CDR3 is TGCGCCAGTACGACAGGGGAAAGAACCGGGGAGCTGTTTTTT. The encoded protein is CASTTGERTGELFF.

The chain combines TRBV19 with TRBJ2-3, with TRBD2 matching 14 bases. The CDR3 extends over 18 amino acids. V was pared by 5 bases and J by 3 bases, with 10 bases of the junction left unmatched. Germline lookup yields CDR1 LNHDA and CDR2 SQIVND (reference sequence). This CDR3 reads CASSATGTSGRLTDTQYF. CDR3 DNA sequence: TGTGCCAGTAGTGCGACCGGGACTAGCGGGAGACTGACAGATACGCAGTATTTT.

This sequence joins TRBV6-6 and TRBJ1-2; no definite D call. V gave up 8 bases and J gave up 1 base, with 14 bases separating them. CDR1 and CDR2 (germline): MNHNY, SVGAGI (reference sequence). The CDR3 extends over 14 amino acids. In DNA, the CDR3 is TGTGCCAGCCGGGGTACAGCGAATAACTATGGCTACACCTTC. Protein sequence: CASRGTANNYGYTF.

This clone showed up just a few times. In nucleotides, the CDR3 is TGTGCCAGCAGCCGAGACAGGGGGCAATATGGCTACACCTTC. Amino acids: CASSRDRGQYGYTF. This rearrangement joins TRBV13 to TRBJ1-2, with TRBD1 matching over 10 bases. This CDR3 spans 14 amino acids. V trimming: 5 bases; J trimming: 5 bases; junction bases outside the gene matches: 5. Per the germline V gene, CDR1 is PRHDT and CDR2 is FYEKMQ (reference sequence).

V gene TRBV18 combines with J gene TRBJ2-5; unclear D gene. CDR1 and CDR2 from the germline V gene are KGHSH and LQKENI. The CDR3 spans 12 residues. The V end was cut by 3 bases, the J end by 2 bases, with 4 bases between. The CDR3 DNA sequence: TGTGCCAGCTCACCTCAACAAGAGACCCAGTACTTC. Its protein product is CASSPQQETQYF. Drawing the rest from reference TRBV18 and TRBJ2-5, the complete variable domain is NAGVMQNPRHLVRRRGQEARLRCSPMKGHSHVYWYRQLPEEGLKFMVYLQKENIIDESGMPKERFSAEFPKEGPSILRIQQVVRGDSAAYFCASSPQQETQYFGPGTRLLVL.

The chain employs TRBV18 and TRBJ2-3, with 7 positions matching TRBD2. Looked up from germline, CDR1 is KGHSH and CDR2 is LQKENI. V gave up 8 bases and J gave up 5 bases; unmatched junction bases: 13. CDR3 length: 15 residues. This CDR3 is CASHPFAGVGDTQYF. CDR3 bases: TGTGCCAGCCACCCTTTTGCGGGAGTTGGAGATACGCAGTATTTT.

The chain carries TRBV27 and TRBJ2-3, with D possibly being TRBD2 (6 bases). The germline CDR1 and CDR2 sequences are MNHEY and SMNVEV (reference sequence). The CDR3 covers 12 residues. As DNA, the CDR3 is TGTACTAGCCCTCAGAGCACAGATACGCAGTATTTT. It yields the protein CTSPQSTDTQYF.

V gene TRBV2 combines with J gene TRBJ1-1; D is unresolved. The CDR3 is 15 residues long. The germline gives CDR1 SNHLY, CDR2 FYNNEI. The V gene lost 2 bases and the J gene lost 2 bases, with 12 bases spanning the gap. In DNA, the CDR3 is TGTGCCAGCAGTGAACAAGACAACACAAACACTGAAGCTTTCTTT. Encoded protein: CASSEQDNTNTEAFF.

This chain uses TRBV18 with TRBJ2-7, with 13 positions matching TRBD2. Per the germline V gene, CDR1 is KGHSH and CDR2 is LQKENI. The CDR3 is 15 amino acids. Trimming cost V 5 bases and J 5 bases; bases outside gene matches: 6. The CDR3 DNA follows: TGTGCCAGCTCAGAGAGGACTAGCGGGAGAGACGAGCAGTACGTC. As protein: CASSERTSGRDEQYV.

The chain couples TRBV28 to TRBJ2-6; a possible D gene is TRBD1 (6 bases). With 6 bases removed from V and 1 base from J, the gap between germline ends came to 10 bases. The CDR3 totals 15 residues. CDR1 and CDR2 from the germline V gene are MDHEN and SYDVKM. In DNA form, the CDR3 reads TGTGCCAGCAGCGCACAGGGATCTGGGGCCAACGTCCTGACTTTC. Residues: CASSAQGSGANVLTF.

V usage is TRBV30 and J usage is TRBJ2-1; 7 bases fit TRBD2. CDR1 GTSNPN and CDR2 SVGIG come from the germline V gene (reference sequence). The CDR3 extends over 14 amino acids. V was pared by 4 bases and J by 7 bases, with 10 bases of the junction left unmatched. CDR3 sequence: CAWNWGGLGNEQFF. In nucleotides, the CDR3 is TGTGCCTGGAATTGGGGGGGTCTGGGGAATGAGCAGTTCTTC.

This clone has more than one count but fewer than ten. The chain employs TRBV6-6 and TRBJ1-2; 7 bases line up with TRBD1. Trimming at V came to 7 bases and at J to 7 bases, leaving 12 bases not matched to a gene. The CDR3 extends over 14 amino acids. Germline V gene data show CDR1 as MNHNY and CDR2 as SVGAGI (reference sequence). CDR3 in amino acids: CASTEEGAQGGYTF. The DNA of the CDR3 is TGTGCCAGCACCGAAGAGGGGGCGCAGGGTGGCTACACCTTC.

The V and J genes are TRBV11-2 and TRBJ2-2, with 8 bases aligning to TRBD2. The CDR3 contains 19 residues. Germline V lookup: CDR1 SGHAT, CDR2 FQNNGV. Trimming removed 5 bases from V and 5 bases from J; junction bases left unmatched: 19. CDR3 in amino acids: CASSRREGSGVSSTGELFF. The CDR3, as DNA: TGTGCCAGCAGCCGCAGGGAAGGTAGCGGGGTTTCGTCAACCGGGGAGCTGTTTTTT.